A single sample gave rise to the 15 T cell receptor beta chains below, sequenced in a study of shared clonotypes between healthy human individuals. Naive CD8 cells, CD45RO-negative and positively selected for CCR7, excluded terminally differentiated effector memory CD45RA+ cells. The data were produced by immunoSEQ multiplex PCR, yet TCRdb's version contains in-frame clones alone and is incomplete. The sample lists 750,000 to 1,000,000 clones, about 92% occurring once. Sequences were obtained from naive CD8+ T cells sorted from blood. The receptors originated from a man aged 25-45 years in good health.

This chain connects TRBV13 to TRBJ2-7; no definite D call. This CDR3 has 11 residues. CDR1 and CDR2 from the germline V gene are PRHDT and FYEKMQ (reference sequence). V was shortened by 3 bases and J by 3 bases, with 3 bases between the two germline ends. The CDR3 spells CASSLFYEQYF. In DNA form, the CDR3 reads TGTGCCAGCAGCTTGTTCTACGAGCAGTACTTC.

V and J are TRBV4-3 and TRBJ2-5; D not certain. This CDR3 has 16 amino acids. The V gene lost 0 bases and the J gene lost 4 bases, with 15 bases spanning the gap. Germline CDR1 is LGHNA and CDR2 is YSLEER. This chain's CDR3 is CASSQDSASDTETQYF. For the CDR3, the DNA is TGCGCCAGCAGCCAAGATAGTGCGAGTGATACAGAGACCCAGTACTTC.

The chain carries TRBV9 and TRBJ2-1; 8 bases align to TRBD1. The germline CDR1 and CDR2 sequences are SGDLS and YYNGEE. The CDR3 extends over 15 amino acids. With 3 bases clipped from V and 1 base from J, the junction kept 3 bases outside the gene matches. The CDR3 DNA reads TGTGCCAGCAGCGACGGACAGGGATCCTACAATGAGCAGTTCTTC. Its translation is CASSDGQGSYNEQFF.

The chain is built from TRBV6-6 and TRBJ2-1, with 9 bases fitting TRBD2. V lost 1 base to trimming and J lost 6 bases; unmatched junction nucleotides: 4. The CDR3 is 15 residues long. In germline, CDR1 is MNHNY, CDR2 SVGAGI (reference sequence). The DNA for the CDR3 is TGTGCCAGCAGTTACTTTAGCGGGAGTTCCAATGAGCAGTTCTTC. This sequence encodes CASSYFSGSSNEQFF.

V and J are TRBV4-1 and TRBJ1-5; possible D gene TRBD1, 6 bases. Germline values: CDR1 MGHRA, CDR2 YSYEKL. The V and J ends lost 4 bases and 5 bases respectively, with 18 bases between them. CDR3 length: 16 residues. CDR3 protein: CASSLNFPGVYQPQHF. In DNA, the CDR3 is TGCGCCAGCAGCCTCAATTTTCCAGGGGTTTATCAGCCCCAGCATTTT.

This chain joins TRBV5-6 and TRBJ2-5; 7 bases line up with TRBD2. The CDR3 covers 14 residues. Germline trimming cut 0 bases from V and 1 base from J; bases unmatched to any gene: 0. Germline CDR1 SGHDT, CDR2 YYEEEE. CDR3 amino acids: CASSLAGGQETQYF. The CDR3 nucleotides are TGTGCCAGCAGCTTGGCGGGAGGCCAAGAGACCCAGTACTTC. Using reference TRBV5-6 and TRBJ2-5 for the parts outside the CDR3, the full variable domain is DAGVTQSPTHLIKTRGQQVTLRCSPKSGHDTVSWYQQALGQGPQFIFQYYEEEERQRGNFPDRFSGHQFPNYSSELNVNALLLGDSALYLCASSLAGGQETQYFGPGTRLLVL.

V gene TRBV28 combines with J gene TRBJ2-6; D remains unclear. The V gene's germline CDR1 is MDHEN and CDR2 SYDVKM. The CDR3 extends over 14 amino acids. The ends were cut back, 6 bases at V and 2 bases at J, with 8 bases in the middle. The CDR3 nucleotides read TGTGCCAGCAGCCCAGTACCTGGGGCCAACGTCCTGACTTTC. Its translation: CASSPVPGANVLTF. Combining the CDR3 with reference TRBV28 and TRBJ2-6 gives the whole variable domain DVKVTQSSRYLVKRTGEKVFLECVQDMDHENMFWYRQDPGLGLRLIYFSYDVKMKEKGDIPEGYSVSREKKERFSLILESASTNQTSMYLCASSPVPGANVLTFGAGSRLTVL.

As for this clone: Given the absence of the conserved phenylalanine or tryptophan at the CDR3 end, a read error is likely. The DNA is omitted, as the CDR3 cannot be located on it reliably, and the CDR3 follows TCRdb's listing. The gene calls are TRBV5-4 and TRBJ1-3. Germline values: CDR1 SGHNT, CDR2 YYREEE (reference sequence). Inclusive of both ends, the CDR3 amounts to 11 amino acids. The CDR3 loop is CASSGLGPVSL.

The chain joins TRBV28 to TRBJ2-2, with D perhaps TRBD1 or TRBD2 (5 bases each). The CDR3 totals 15 residues. Trimming shortened V by 5 bases and J by 6 bases, and 16 bases separated the two germline ends. Looked up from germline, CDR1 is MDHEN and CDR2 is SYDVKM. The CDR3 DNA is TGTGCCAGCAGTCAAGGGACGGCACCCCCCGGGGAGCTGTTTTTT. Protein sequence: CASSQGTAPPGELFF.

V usage is TRBV19 and J usage is TRBJ2-1; 12 nucleotides match TRBD2. Trimming took 7 bases from V and 8 from J; bases not matched to a gene: 9. The CDR3 has 15 residues. Germline V gene sequence: CDR1 LNHDA, CDR2 SQIVND (reference sequence). CDR3 nucleotides: TGTGCCAGTACCGAGTTGACTAGCGGGAGACATGAGCAGTTCTTC. It encodes CASTELTSGRHEQFF. The variable domain in full, with the rest retrieved from reference TRBV19 and TRBJ2-1, is DGGITQSPKYLFRKEGQNVTLSCEQNLNHDAMYWYRQDPGQGLRLIYYSQIVNDFQKGDIAEGYSVSREKKESFPLTVTSAQKNPTAFYLCASTELTSGRHEQFFGPGTRLTVL.

The J gene is TRBJ2-2, the V gene TRBV18, with TRBD2 matching 9 bases. The V and J ends lost 2 bases and 7 bases, in that order; junction bases with no gene match: 11. Germline-derived CDR1 and CDR2 are KGHSH and LQKENI. The CDR3 extends over 17 amino acids. This chain's CDR3 is CASSPNPAGGSSGELFF. DNA for the CDR3: TGTGCCAGCTCACCAAATCCAGCGGGAGGATCTAGCGGGGAGCTGTTTTTT.

Here the CDR3 reads CASSGVGGRAEETQYF. The CDR3, as DNA: TGTGCCAGCAGCGGAGTCGGGGGAAGGGCAGAAGAGACCCAGTACTTC. The chain links TRBV7-9 to TRBJ2-5, with D possibly being TRBD2 (6 bases). The CDR3 sequence is 16 residues long. Germline CDR1 SEHNR, CDR2 FQNEAQ (reference sequence). V was pared by 5 bases and J by 3 bases, with 19 bases between.

The V gene is TRBV5-6, the J gene TRBJ2-7, with no clear D. Germline V lookup: CDR1 SGHDT, CDR2 YYEEEE. CDR3 size: 14 residues. Trimming took off 0 bases at V and 4 bases at J, with 11 bases between the two ends. The CDR3 region has the DNA TGTGCCAGCAGCTTGGTACAGATTCATTACGAGCAGTACTTC. Residues: CASSLVQIHYEQYF.

The chain is built from TRBV7-9 and TRBJ1-5, with 8 bases aligning to TRBD1. The V gene's germline CDR1 is SEHNR and CDR2 FQNEAQ (reference sequence). The CDR3 consists of 16 residues. Trimming at V came to 6 bases and at J to 1 base, leaving 8 bases not matched to a gene. CDR3 in amino acids: CASSLSTGESNQPQHF. Here the CDR3 DNA reads TGTGCCAGCAGTCTGTCGACAGGGGAAAGCAATCAGCCCCAGCATTTT. The whole variable domain, remainder taken from reference TRBV7-9 and TRBJ1-5, is DTGVSQNPRHKITKRGQNVTFRCDPISEHNRLYWYRQTLGQGPEFLTYFQNEAQLEKSRLLSDRFSAERPKGSFSTLEIQRTEQGDSAMYLCASSLSTGESNQPQHFGDGTRLSIL.

This sequence joins TRBV29-1 and TRBJ2-7; D is undetermined. CDR3 size: 12 residues. Germline CDR1 reads SQVTM; CDR2 reads ANQGSEA. Trimming removed 4 bases from V and 3 bases from J, with 10 bases in between. The CDR3 sequence is CSVVSVHYEQYF. DNA of the CDR3: TGCAGCGTTGTCTCGGTCCACTACGAGCAGTACTTC.